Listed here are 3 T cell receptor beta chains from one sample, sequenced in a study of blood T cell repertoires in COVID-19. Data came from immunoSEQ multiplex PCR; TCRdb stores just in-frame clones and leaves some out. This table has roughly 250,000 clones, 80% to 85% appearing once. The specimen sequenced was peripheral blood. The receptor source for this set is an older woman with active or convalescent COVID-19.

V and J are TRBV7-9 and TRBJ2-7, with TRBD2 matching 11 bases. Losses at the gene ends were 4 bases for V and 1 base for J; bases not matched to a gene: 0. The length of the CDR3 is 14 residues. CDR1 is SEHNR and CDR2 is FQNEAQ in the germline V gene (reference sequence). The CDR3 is CASSSSGGSYEQYF. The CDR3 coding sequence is TGTGCCAGCAGCTCTAGCGGGGGGTCCTACGAGCAGTACTTC.

The CDR3: CAWSVLGQYNSPLHF. Written as DNA, the CDR3 is TGTGCCTGGAGTGTACTAGGACAGTATAATTCACCCCTCCACTTT. The V and J genes are TRBV30 and TRBJ1-6; D is perhaps TRBD1 (6 bases). This CDR3 is built from 15 residues. CDR1 and CDR2 (germline): GTSNPN, SVGIG (reference sequence). V gave up 0 bases and J gave up 4 bases, with 10 bases separating them.

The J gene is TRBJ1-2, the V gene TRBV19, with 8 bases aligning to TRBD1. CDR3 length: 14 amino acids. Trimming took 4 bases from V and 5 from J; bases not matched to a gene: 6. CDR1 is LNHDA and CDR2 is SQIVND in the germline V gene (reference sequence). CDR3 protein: CASSRGDRIYGYTF. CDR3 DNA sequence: TGTGCCAGTAGTAGGGGGGACAGGATTTATGGCTACACCTTC.